This TCR beta chain was sequenced for a study of cytomegalovirus exposure and HLA in healthy donors. General observations from the study: Roughly uniform sequencing depth across donors was assumed, possibly incorrectly. TCR beta V- and J-gene trimming was later associated with a missense DCLRE1C variant. In vitro, a few CMV-associated chains proved specific for CMV antigens. Sequence variants that were highly shared formed a cluster that was likely a sequencing artifact.

A multiplex PCR was run with 60 Vbeta primers and 13 Jbeta primers. The protocol was immunoSEQ multiplex PCR, while the TCRdb copy is restricted to in-frame clones and leaves out a portion. The repertoire consists of 100,000 to 150,000 clones, with 75% to 90% occurring once and the leading ten covering approximately 5.6%. In regard to this clone: The antigen remains unidentified.

Germline lookup yields CDR1 MNHEY and CDR2 SMNVEV (reference sequence). Trimming stripped 3 bases from V and 3 bases from J, with 6 bases between. The CDR3 contains 13 residues. Sequencing was performed on PBMCs. This rearrangement joins TRBV27 to TRBJ2-4; D is unclear. This receptor was taken from a woman between 40 and 50 years old in good health and CMV-seropositive. The CDR3 loop reads CASSFNNKNIQYF. The CDR3 DNA is TGTGCCAGCAGTTTCAACAACAAAAACATTCAGTACTTC.